One and the same sample provided the 10 T cell receptor beta chains below, sequenced in a study of tumor-infiltrating lymphocytes in localized non-small cell lung cancer. The assay was immunoSEQ multiplex PCR, and TCRdb's table has in-frame clones only and misses some. The sample lists about 24,000 clones, approximately 64% seen once, with 5.4% in the top ten. Sequenced material: lung tumor tissue. These receptors originate from a human donor with non-small cell lung cancer.

The chain links TRBV19 to TRBJ2-3; the D gene is possibly TRBD1 (6 bases). CDR3 length: 14 amino acids. Germline V gene data show CDR1 as LNHDA and CDR2 as SQIVND (reference sequence). V lost 4 bases and J 4 bases, leaving 12 bases between the germline ends. The CDR3 sequence: CASSTGQFADTQYF. For the CDR3, the DNA is TGTGCCAGTAGTACCGGACAGTTCGCAGATACGCAGTATTTT.

By frequency in the sample, this clone is medium-sized. V and J are TRBV7-9 and TRBJ2-7; no clear D gene. CDR1 and CDR2 from the germline V gene are SEHNR and FQNEAQ (reference sequence). The CDR3 runs 12 residues. The V end lost 5 bases, the J end lost 6 bases, and 11 bases lay between the germline ends. The CDR3 region has the DNA TGTGCCAGCAGCCGTACACCGGGCGAGCAGTACTTC. This codes for CASSRTPGEQYF.

The genes are TRBV27 and TRBJ2-6; 12 nucleotides line up with TRBD2. Germline trimming cut 6 bases from V and 2 bases from J; bases unmatched to any gene: 14. This CDR3 spans 20 amino acids. Per the germline V gene, CDR1 is MNHEY and CDR2 is SMNVEV (reference sequence). CDR3 loop: CASSLRLAGDFHPGANVLTF. Written as DNA, the CDR3 is TGTGCCAGCAGCCTCCGACTAGCGGGAGATTTCCACCCTGGGGCCAACGTCCTGACTTTC.

The chain recombines TRBV5-1 with TRBJ1-1, with D possibly TRBD1 on 5 matching bases. V was cut by 2 bases and J by 5 bases, with 13 bases left in between. This CDR3 is built from 14 residues. Germline CDR1 SGHRS, CDR2 YFSETQ. Here the CDR3 DNA reads TGCGCCAGCAGCTTTCAAGGGGCATTGACTGAAGCTTTCTTT. It is translated as CASSFQGALTEAFF.

This clone was recorded only once. The CDR3 sequence is CASSEFSGLSGANVLTF. As DNA, the CDR3 is TGTGCCAGCAGTGAATTTAGTGGACTCTCTGGGGCCAACGTCCTGACTTTC. The chain employs TRBV25-1 and TRBJ2-6; possibly TRBD2 for D (5 bases). The CDR3 length is 17 residues. The germline V gene has CDR1 MGHDK and CDR2 SYGVNS. V was trimmed by 1 base and J by 0 bases, leaving 10 bases between them.

This chain joins TRBV27 and TRBJ2-7, with 7 bases identical to TRBD1. The germline V gene has CDR1 MNHEY and CDR2 SMNVEV (reference sequence). V lost 3 bases, J lost 3 bases, and 5 bases stayed unmatched. CDR3 length: 14 amino acids. The CDR3 loop reads CASSFSGQSYEQYF. The CDR3 DNA sequence: TGTGCCAGCAGTTTCTCGGGACAGAGCTACGAGCAGTACTTC.

This chain connects TRBV19 to TRBJ1-2; D is undetermined. The V end was cut by 6 bases, the J end by 2 bases, with 13 bases between. This CDR3 comprises 14 residues. CDR1 is LNHDA and CDR2 is SQIVND in the germline V gene (reference sequence). DNA of the CDR3: TGTGCCAGTAGCAATCGCCAGGAGAACTATGGCTACACCTTC. Its translation is CASSNRQENYGYTF.

The CDR3 reads CASSLAMTTTDTQYF. The CDR3 DNA sequence: TGTGCCAGCAGCTTAGCGATGACGACTACAGATACGCAGTATTTT. The rearrangement uses TRBV7-2 and TRBJ2-3; no firm D call. The CDR3 spans 15 residues. V was shortened by 0 bases and J by 3 bases, with 10 bases between the two germline ends. Germline V gene lookup returns CDR1 SGHTA and CDR2 FQGNSA.

The V gene is TRBV6-1, the J gene TRBJ2-1; 11 bases line up with TRBD1. With V trimmed by 5 bases and J by 3 bases, 3 bases remained unmatched. The CDR3 contains 15 residues. The germline CDR1 and CDR2 sequences are MNHNS and SASEGT. CDR3 in DNA: TGTGCCAGCAGTCCCGGGACAGGGGGCTACAATGAGCAGTTCTTC. Translating gives CASSPGTGGYNEQFF.

The rearrangement uses TRBV28 and TRBJ1-3; D gene unclear. Germline V gene sequence: CDR1 MDHEN, CDR2 SYDVKM. The CDR3 is made up of 13 amino acids. V was pared by 7 bases and J by 7 bases, with 14 bases between. In DNA, the CDR3 is TGTGCCAGCACCACGGGCTGGTGGAACACCATATATTTT. Residues: CASTTGWWNTIYF.